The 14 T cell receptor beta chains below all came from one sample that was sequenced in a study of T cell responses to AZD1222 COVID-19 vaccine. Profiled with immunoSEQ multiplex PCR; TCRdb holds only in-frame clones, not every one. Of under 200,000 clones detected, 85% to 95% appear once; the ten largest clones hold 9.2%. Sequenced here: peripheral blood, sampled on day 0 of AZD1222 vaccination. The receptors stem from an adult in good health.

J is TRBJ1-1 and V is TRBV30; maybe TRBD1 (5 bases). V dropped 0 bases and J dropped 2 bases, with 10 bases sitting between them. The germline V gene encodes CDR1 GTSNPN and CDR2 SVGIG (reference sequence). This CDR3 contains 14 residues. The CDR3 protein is CAWSVSGPNTEAFF. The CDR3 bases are TGTGCCTGGAGTGTCTCGGGGCCCAACACTGAAGCTTTCTTT. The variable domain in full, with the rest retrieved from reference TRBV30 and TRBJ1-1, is SQTIHQWPATLVQPVGSPLSLECTVEGTSNPNLYWYRQAAGRGLQLLFYSVGIGQISSEVPQNLSASRPQDRQFILSSKKLLLSDSGFYLCAWSVSGPNTEAFFGQGTRLTVV.

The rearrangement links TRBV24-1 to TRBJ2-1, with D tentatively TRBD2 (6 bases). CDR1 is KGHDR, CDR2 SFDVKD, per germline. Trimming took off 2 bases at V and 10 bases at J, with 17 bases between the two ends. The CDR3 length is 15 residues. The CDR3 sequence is CATSDWGTGRGEQFF. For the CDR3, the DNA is TGTGCCACCAGTGATTGGGGGACTGGTCGGGGGGAGCAGTTCTTC.

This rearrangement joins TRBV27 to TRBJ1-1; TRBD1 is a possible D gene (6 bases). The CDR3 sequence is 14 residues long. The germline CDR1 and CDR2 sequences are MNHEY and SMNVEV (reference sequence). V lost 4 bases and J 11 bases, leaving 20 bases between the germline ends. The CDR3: CASSSRTEGSGAFF. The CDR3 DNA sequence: TGTGCCAGCAGTTCCCGGACAGAAGGATCGGGGGCTTTCTTT.

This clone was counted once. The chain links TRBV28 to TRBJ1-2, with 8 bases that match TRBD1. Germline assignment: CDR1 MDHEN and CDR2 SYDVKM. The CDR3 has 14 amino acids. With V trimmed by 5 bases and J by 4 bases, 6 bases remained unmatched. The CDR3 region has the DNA TGTGCCAGCAGTCCCCCCGGACAGGGCTATGGCTACACCTTC. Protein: CASSPPGQGYGYTF.

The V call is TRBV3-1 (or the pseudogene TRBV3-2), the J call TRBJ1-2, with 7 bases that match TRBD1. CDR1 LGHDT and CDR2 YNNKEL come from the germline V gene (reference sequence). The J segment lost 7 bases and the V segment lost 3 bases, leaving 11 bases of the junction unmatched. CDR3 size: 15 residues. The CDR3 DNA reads TGTGCCAGCAGCCACCTTGACAGGGTTACGTCTGGCTACACCTTC. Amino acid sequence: CASSHLDRVTSGYTF.

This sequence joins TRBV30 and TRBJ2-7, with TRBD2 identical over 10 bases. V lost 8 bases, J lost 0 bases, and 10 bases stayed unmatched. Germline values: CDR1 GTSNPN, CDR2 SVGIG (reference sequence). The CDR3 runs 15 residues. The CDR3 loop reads CAQAGGPTGSYEQYF. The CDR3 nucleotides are TGTGCCCAAGCGGGGGGGCCAACGGGCTCCTACGAGCAGTACTTC. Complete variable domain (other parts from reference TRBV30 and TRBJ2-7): SQTIHQWPATLVQPVGSPLSLECTVEGTSNPNLYWYRQAAGRGLQLLFYSVGIGQISSEVPQNLSASRPQDRQFILSSKKLLLSDSGFYLCAQAGGPTGSYEQYFGPGTRLTVT.

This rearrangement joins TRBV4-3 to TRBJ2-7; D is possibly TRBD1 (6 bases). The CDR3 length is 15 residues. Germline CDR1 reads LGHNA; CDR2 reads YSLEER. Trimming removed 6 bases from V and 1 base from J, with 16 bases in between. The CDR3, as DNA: TGCGCCAGCAGTATGGGACGGGACAAATCCTACGAGCAGTACTTC. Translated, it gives CASSMGRDKSYEQYF.

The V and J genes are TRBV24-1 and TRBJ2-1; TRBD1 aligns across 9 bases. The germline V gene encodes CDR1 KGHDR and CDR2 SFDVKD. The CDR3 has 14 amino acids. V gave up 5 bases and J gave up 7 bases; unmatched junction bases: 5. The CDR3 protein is CATSVGTGWNEQFF. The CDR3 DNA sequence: TGTGCCACCAGTGTCGGGACAGGGTGGAATGAGCAGTTCTTC.

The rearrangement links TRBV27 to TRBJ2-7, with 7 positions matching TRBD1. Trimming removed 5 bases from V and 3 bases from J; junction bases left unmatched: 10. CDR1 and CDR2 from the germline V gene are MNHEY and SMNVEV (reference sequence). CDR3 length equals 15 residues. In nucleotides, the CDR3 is TGTGCCAGCAGTAAGGGCTGGACAGGTTACTACGAGCAGTACTTC. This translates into CASSKGWTGYYEQYF.

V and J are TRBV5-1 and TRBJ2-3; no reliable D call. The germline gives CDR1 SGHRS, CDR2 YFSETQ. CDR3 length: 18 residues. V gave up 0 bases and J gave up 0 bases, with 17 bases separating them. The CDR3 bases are TGCGCCAGCAGCTTGGCCCAGGTTTGGGCAGCTAGCACAGATACGCAGTATTTT. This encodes CASSLAQVWAASTDTQYF.

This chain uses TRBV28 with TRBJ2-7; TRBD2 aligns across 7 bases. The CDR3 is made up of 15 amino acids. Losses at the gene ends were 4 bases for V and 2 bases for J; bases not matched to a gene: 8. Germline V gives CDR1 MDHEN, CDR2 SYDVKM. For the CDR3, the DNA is TGTGCCAGCAGTTCACCCGCTAGCGGCGCCTACGAGCAGTACTTC. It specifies CASSSPASGAYEQYF.

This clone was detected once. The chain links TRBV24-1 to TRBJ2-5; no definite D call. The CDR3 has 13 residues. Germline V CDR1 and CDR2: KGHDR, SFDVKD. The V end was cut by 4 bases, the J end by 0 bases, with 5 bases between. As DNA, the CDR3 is TGTGCCACCAGTGAAGGCCACCAAGAGACCCAGTACTTC. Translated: CATSEGHQETQYF.

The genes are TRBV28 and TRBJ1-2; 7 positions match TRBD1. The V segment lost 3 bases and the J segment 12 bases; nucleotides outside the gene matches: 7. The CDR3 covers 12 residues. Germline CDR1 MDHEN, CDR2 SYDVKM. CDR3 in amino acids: CASSFMAGGDTF. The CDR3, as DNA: TGTGCCAGCAGTTTTATGGCAGGGGGGGACACCTTC.

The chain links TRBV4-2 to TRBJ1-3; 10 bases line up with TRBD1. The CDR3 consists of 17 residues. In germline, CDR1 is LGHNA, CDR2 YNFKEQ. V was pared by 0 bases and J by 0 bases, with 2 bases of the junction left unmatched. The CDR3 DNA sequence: TGTGCCAGCAGCCAAGAGGACAGGGGGAGCTCTGGAAACACCATATATTTT. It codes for CASSQEDRGSSGNTIYF.